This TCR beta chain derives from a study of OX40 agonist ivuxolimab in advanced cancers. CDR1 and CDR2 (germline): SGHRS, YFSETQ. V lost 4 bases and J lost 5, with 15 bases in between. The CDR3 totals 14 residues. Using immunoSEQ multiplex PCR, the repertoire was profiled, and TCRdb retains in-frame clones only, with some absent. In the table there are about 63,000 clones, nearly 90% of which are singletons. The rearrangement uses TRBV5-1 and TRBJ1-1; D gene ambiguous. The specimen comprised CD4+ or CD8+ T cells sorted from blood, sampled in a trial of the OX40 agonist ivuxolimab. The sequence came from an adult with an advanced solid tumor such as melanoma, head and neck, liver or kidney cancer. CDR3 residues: CASSRWEGGTEAFF. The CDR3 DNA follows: TGCGCCAGCAGCAGATGGGAGGGCGGAACTGAAGCTTTCTTT.